This T cell receptor beta chain was identified during a study of shared clonotypes between healthy human individuals. The naive CD8 fraction comprised CD45RO-negative cells positively selected for CCR7 and excluded terminally differentiated effector memory CD45RA+ cells. The data were produced by immunoSEQ multiplex PCR, yet TCRdb's version contains in-frame clones alone and is incomplete. The sample has millions of clones; about 95% are singletons. This clone was recorded once. V was clipped by 2 bases and J by 6 bases, with 8 bases between them. Germline CDR1 MNHNS, CDR2 SASEGT. This CDR3 comprises 14 residues.

Specimen: naive CD8+ T cells sorted from blood. The rearrangement uses TRBV6-1 and TRBJ1-6; perhaps TRBD1 as D (6 bases). The clonotype originates from a man younger than 35 in good health. The CDR3 sequence: CASSELDSNSPLHF. CDR3 DNA: TGTGCCAGCAGTGAACTGGACAGTAATTCACCCCTCCACTTT.